This paragraph reports one T cell receptor beta chain. The antigen remains unidentified. The source of the sample is a study of radiation and T cells in renal cell carcinoma. Study results and caveats: Without pretreatment biopsies, baseline tumor clonotype presence was undetermined. In blood, top tumor clones expanded by 2 weeks, shrinking by 4.

Germline CDR1 reads LGHNA; CDR2 reads YSLEER. Trimming took off 4 bases at V and 0 bases at J, with 8 bases between the two ends. The CDR3 spans 14 residues. Method: immunoSEQ multiplex PCR; TCRdb's copy keeps in-frame clones and lacks some. The table lists 65,000 to 80,000 clones, around 85% of them singletons. Time point meaning: blood 2 weeks post-SBRT. Treatment defined: 15 Gy SBRT to primary tumor, nephrectomy 4 weeks later. Radiation-treated patients gave blood at baseline, week 2 and week 4. V gene TRBV4-3 combines with J gene TRBJ2-3; D ambiguous. The sequence was collected from a woman in her forties or fifties with renal cell carcinoma. The sample here was blood, taken from a patient whose treatment included radiotherapy and nephrectomy. CDR3 DNA sequence: TGCGCCAGCAGCCTAAGGGTTAGCACAGATACGCAGTATTTT. Protein product: CASSLRVSTDTQYF.